One and the same sample provided the 20 T cell receptor beta chains below, sequenced in a study of immune cell composition in non-small cell lung cancer (dated by TCRdb to the late 2010s). Non-adjacent lung tissue from the same patient, taken as far from the tumour as possible and at least 3 cm away, was used for the normal lung samples. To prepare the library, the immunoSEQ multiplex PCR assay was applied. What TCRdb holds here is the immuneACCESS table cut down to in-frame rearrangements. Part of the clones is not present; checked against another copy, under half of the missing clones reflect an unresolved V gene, and the others are unexplained. The sample contains 7,200 or so clones, around two thirds of them found a single time. The ten largest clones represent around 11% of the sample. Specimen: non-adjacent lung tissue. These receptor sequences come from a human donor with non-small cell lung cancer.

CDR3 region: CAISNGNYGYTF. CDR3 coding DNA: TGTGCCATCTCGAACGGGAACTATGGCTACACCTTC. The chain links TRBV6-5 to TRBJ1-2; D remains ambiguous. V was trimmed by 10 bases and J by 2 bases, leaving 11 bases between them. The CDR3 spans 12 residues. CDR1 and CDR2 (germline): MNHEY, SVGAGI.

This clone is labeled as large (0.1 to 1%). The chain links TRBV6-1 to TRBJ1-1; 12 bases agree with TRBD1. This CDR3 comprises 15 residues. V lost 6 bases, J lost 3 bases, and 5 bases stayed unmatched. The germline CDR1 and CDR2 sequences are MNHNS and SASEGT. The CDR3 nucleotides are TGTGCCAGCAGATGGGGACAGGGGGCTGACACTGAAGCTTTCTTT. Its translation: CASRWGQGADTEAFF.

The chain uses TRBV28 and TRBJ2-5; 10 bases fit TRBD1. The V gene's germline CDR1 is MDHEN and CDR2 SYDVKM. With V trimmed by 0 bases and J by 4 bases, 2 bases remained unmatched. This CDR3 region has 15 residues. The CDR3 loop is CASSLWRTGGETQYF. In nucleotides, the CDR3 is TGTGCCAGCAGTTTATGGCGGACAGGGGGAGAGACCCAGTACTTC.

This clone was seen only a few times. This CDR3 is CATGVNTEAFF. In DNA form, the CDR3 reads TGTGCCACGGGGGTGAACACTGAAGCTTTCTTT. The chain joins TRBV5-4 to TRBJ1-1, with a possible D match to TRBD1 (5 bases). The V gene's germline CDR1 is SGHNT and CDR2 YYREEE (reference sequence). V lost 9 bases and J lost 0, with 6 bases in between. The CDR3 is made up of 11 amino acids. Using reference TRBV5-4 and TRBJ1-1 for the parts outside the CDR3, the full variable domain is ETGVTQSPTHLIKTRGQQVTLRCSSQSGHNTVSWYQQALGQGPQFIFQYYREEENGRGNFPPRFSGLQFPNYSSELNVNALELDDSALYLCATGVNTEAFFGQGTRLTVV.

V is TRBV13 and J is TRBJ2-7, with a tentative D call TRBD2 (6 bases). V lost 5 bases and J lost 5, with 16 bases in between. Germline CDR1 reads PRHDT; CDR2 reads FYEKMQ (reference sequence). This CDR3 has 14 amino acids. CDR3 sequence: CASSREIGGNEQYF. The CDR3 coding sequence is TGTGCCAGCAGCCGGGAAATAGGAGGGAACGAGCAGTACTTC.

The J gene is TRBJ2-5, the V gene TRBV5-4; a weak D match, TRBD2 (7 bases). The CDR3 consists of 17 residues. Trimming cost V 5 bases and J 0 bases, with 20 bases left between them. Germline V gene lookup returns CDR1 SGHNT and CDR2 YYREEE (reference sequence). The CDR3 protein is CASRPGRGTLYQETQYF. DNA for the CDR3: TGTGCCAGCAGACCGGGGAGGGGGACCTTGTACCAAGAGACCCAGTACTTC.

The chain combines TRBV7-8 with TRBJ2-2; D gene unclear. Trimming took off 1 base at V and 0 bases at J, with 9 bases between the two ends. The CDR3 totals 16 residues. CDR1 SGHVS and CDR2 FQNEAQ come from the germline V gene. CDR3 sequence reads: CASSLVRFSNTGELFF. The CDR3 DNA sequence: TGTGCCAGCAGCTTAGTGAGGTTTTCGAACACCGGGGAGCTGTTTTTT.

The sample holds a few counts of this clone. The chain links TRBV5-6 to TRBJ1-1; TRBD1 agrees at 8 bases. Germline loops: CDR1 SGHDT, CDR2 YYEEEE. The CDR3 covers 15 residues. V dropped 4 bases and J dropped 3; count of bases not matched to a gene: 8. The CDR3 sequence: CASSQQDRAHTEAFF. CDR3 DNA sequence: TGTGCCAGCAGCCAACAGGACAGGGCCCACACTGAAGCTTTCTTT.

Only a few counts were recorded for this clone. This chain joins TRBV10-1 and TRBJ2-5; perhaps TRBD2 as D (6 bases). V was clipped by 3 bases and J by 5 bases, with 16 bases between them. The CDR3 is 15 residues long. Germline values: CDR1 WNHNN, CDR2 SYGVQD (reference sequence). The CDR3: CASSDGWGVRETQYF. In nucleotides, the CDR3 is TGCGCCAGCAGTGACGGATGGGGGGTTAGGGAGACCCAGTACTTC.

This clone was seen just once. One end of the junction is discordant with germline, which a read error may explain. This CDR3 is also generated by other DNA sequences in the sample. The rearrangement joins TRBV28 to TRBJ2-3, with a possible D match to TRBD1 (5 bases). Germline V gene lookup returns CDR1 MDHEN and CDR2 SYDVKM. The CDR3 has 17 residues. The CDR3 is CASSLSPSTGPPDTQYF. The CDR3 region has the DNA TGCGCCAGCAGTTTATCCCCCTCTACAGGTCCCCCAGATACGCAGTATTTT.

The CDR3 protein is CASSHPGLAGGPDYNEQFF. CDR3 DNA: TGCGCCAGCAGCCACCCGGGACTAGCGGGGGGGCCGGACTACAATGAGCAGTTCTTC. The chain combines TRBV4-1 with TRBJ2-1; 16 nucleotides line up with TRBD2. Looked up from germline, CDR1 is MGHRA and CDR2 is YSYEKL. The CDR3 is 19 residues long. Trimming took 3 bases from V and 3 from J; bases not matched to a gene: 8.

The chain joins TRBV16 to TRBJ2-1; a weak D match, TRBD2 (6 bases). Germline V gene sequence: CDR1 KGHSY, CDR2 FQNENV. Deletions cut 6 bases from V and 9 bases from J, with 12 bases between. This CDR3 is built from 12 residues. The CDR3 region is CASRGGHGEQFF. CDR3 bases: TGTGCCAGCAGAGGAGGGCATGGTGAGCAGTTCTTC. Using reference TRBV16 and TRBJ2-1 for the parts outside the CDR3, the full variable domain is GEEVAQTPKHLVRGEGQKAKLYCAPIKGHSYVFWYQQVLKNEFKFLISFQNENVFDETGMPKERFSAKCLPNSPCSLEIQATKLEDSAVYFCASRGGHGEQFFGPGTRLTVL.

This clone was picked up a small number of times. The V and J genes are TRBV28 and TRBJ2-7; tentatively, D is TRBD1 (6 bases). The CDR3 totals 14 residues. The V gene lost 2 bases and the J gene lost 2 bases, with 10 bases spanning the gap. Germline-derived CDR1 and CDR2 are MDHEN and SYDVKM. The CDR3 DNA reads TGTGCCAGCAGTTTAACAGGGATCGCCTACGAGCAGTACTTC. The encoded protein is CASSLTGIAYEQYF.

V is TRBV19 and J is TRBJ1-3, with TRBD1 as a possible D gene (6 bases). Trimming removed 5 bases at V and 1 base at J, with 12 bases between. The CDR3 is made up of 15 amino acids. Per germline, CDR1 LNHDA and CDR2 SQIVND (reference sequence). The CDR3 DNA reads TGTGCCAGTAGTTCGACAGGACTGTCTGGAAACACCATATATTTT. As protein: CASSSTGLSGNTIYF.

CDR3: CASSIRDYSNQPQHF. The CDR3 bases are TGTGCCAGTAGTATCAGGGACTATAGCAATCAGCCCCAGCATTTT. The chain carries TRBV19 and TRBJ1-5; possible D gene TRBD1, 5 bases. The V gene lost 3 bases and the J gene lost 0 bases, with 9 bases spanning the gap. Per germline, CDR1 LNHDA and CDR2 SQIVND (reference sequence). The CDR3 contains 15 residues. The whole variable domain, filled in from reference TRBV19 and TRBJ1-5, reads DGGITQSPKYLFRKEGQNVTLSCEQNLNHDAMYWYRQDPGQGLRLIYYSQIVNDFQKGDIAEGYSVSREKKESFPLTVTSAQKNPTAFYLCASSIRDYSNQPQHFGDGTRLSIL.

The V call is TRBV30, the J call TRBJ2-2; 7 bases line up with TRBD2. Germline V gene lookup returns CDR1 GTSNPN and CDR2 SVGIG (reference sequence). The V segment lost 0 bases and the J segment 4 bases; nucleotides outside the gene matches: 5. There are 15 residues in the CDR3. CDR3 sequence reads: CAWSVGGIGTGELFF. For the CDR3, the DNA is TGTGCCTGGAGTGTGGGAGGGATCGGCACCGGGGAGCTGTTTTTT.

The chain recombines TRBV13 with TRBJ2-5; tentative D call: TRBD1 (6 bases). The J call may not be correct, given that the DNA end is closer to TRBJ2-7. Germline values: CDR1 PRHDT, CDR2 FYEKMQ (reference sequence). CDR3 size: 15 residues. The CDR3: CASSARGSPHYEQYF. The CDR3 DNA reads as TGTGCCAGCAGCGCCAGGGGCTCCCCCCACTACGAGCAGTACTTC.

This clone is medium-sized by share. The chain carries TRBV5-1 and TRBJ2-1; 8 positions agree with TRBD1. Germline CDR1 SGHRS, CDR2 YFSETQ. V shed 5 bases, J shed 4 bases, and the junction held 8 bases outside the gene matches. The CDR3 loop spans 15 amino acids. The CDR3 sequence: CASRLQGGPYNEQFF. For the CDR3, the DNA is TGCGCCAGCAGACTACAGGGGGGACCATACAATGAGCAGTTCTTC.

The gene calls are TRBV2 and TRBJ2-5, with 11 bases identical to TRBD2. J gave up 2 bases and V 6 bases, and 5 bases lay outside the gene matches. The CDR3 length is 15 residues. CDR1 and CDR2 from the germline V gene are SNHLY and FYNNEI. The CDR3 region is CASSPRLAGQETQYF. For the CDR3, the DNA is TGTGCCAGCAGCCCCAGACTAGCGGGGCAAGAGACCCAGTACTTC.

The V gene is TRBV2, the J gene TRBJ1-2; possibly TRBD1 for D (6 bases). The ends were cut back, 1 base at V and 4 bases at J, with 13 bases in the middle. Germline V gene sequence: CDR1 SNHLY, CDR2 FYNNEI. This CDR3 region has 15 residues. CDR3 loop: CASSEVRGASYGYTF. DNA of the CDR3: TGTGCCAGCAGTGAAGTCCGGGGGGCAAGCTATGGCTACACCTTC.